The rows below give T cell receptor beta chains drawn from one sample of a study of human T cells and chemical hapten exposure. Each CDR3 protein gets one entry after TCRdb re-called the 5' RACE reads with MiXCR. The top ten clones hold 2% to 2.5% of a sample with 81,000 or so distinct CDR3 sequences, approximately 7.7% of them seen once. The receptors come from a male donor in good health. Each CDR3 is given with its conserved first and last residue. Fields, in order: D gene, J gene, V gene, clone size, CDR3 DNA, CDR3 protein. D genes are given only for firm matches. Clone size is stated in some rows and not others, as once, few, many or a class when expanded.

d_call: -
j_call: TRBJ1-2
v_call: TRBV5-5
clone_size: -
cdr3_nt: TGTGCCAGCAGCTTCGCTACAGGGACGGGGGGCGGCTACACCTTC
cdr3_aa: CASSFATGTGGGYTF

d_call: TRBD1
j_call: TRBJ2-5
v_call: TRBV25-1
clone_size: many
cdr3_nt: TGTGCCAGCAGTGAATGGGGCAGGGGGCAGGAGACCCAGTACTTC
cdr3_aa: CASSEWGRGQETQYF

d_call: TRBD2
j_call: TRBJ2-4
v_call: TRBV12-3/TRBV12-4
clone_size: few
cdr3_nt: TGTGCCAGCAAGAAGCGGGAGTTGGAAAACATTCAGTACTTC
cdr3_aa: CASKKRELENIQYF

d_call: TRBD2
j_call: TRBJ2-1
v_call: TRBV20-1
clone_size: many
cdr3_nt: TGCAGTGCTAGCGATTTGGGAGCGGGGGGGAGGAATGAGCAGTTCTTC
cdr3_aa: CSASDLGAGGRNEQFF

d_call: -
j_call: TRBJ1-1
v_call: TRBV12-3/TRBV12-4
clone_size: few
cdr3_nt: TGTGCCAGCACTTACAGCGGGGGCAACACTGAAGCTTTCTTT
cdr3_aa: CASTYSGGNTEAFF

d_call: TRBD1
j_call: TRBJ2-3
v_call: TRBV7-2
clone_size: few
cdr3_nt: TGTGCCAGCAGCTTCCAGGGGGCAGATACGCAGTATTTT
cdr3_aa: CASSFQGADTQYF

d_call: -
j_call: TRBJ1-1
v_call: TRBV2
clone_size: -
cdr3_nt: TGTGCCAGCAGTGAATCTAATACCGGGTACGGAGCTTTCTTT
cdr3_aa: CASSESNTGYGAFF

d_call: TRBD1
j_call: TRBJ2-7
v_call: TRBV20-1
clone_size: few
cdr3_nt: TGCAGTGCTAGGAAACCGGGACAGGGGAAGTACGAGCAGTACTTC
cdr3_aa: CSARKPGQGKYEQYF

d_call: TRBD1
j_call: TRBJ1-1
v_call: TRBV6-2/TRBV6-3
clone_size: few
cdr3_nt: TGTGCCAGCAGTTACGGACAGGGGGGGACTGAAGCTTTCTTT
cdr3_aa: CASSYGQGGTEAFF

d_call: TRBD2
j_call: TRBJ2-1
v_call: TRBV4-2
clone_size: -
cdr3_nt: TGTGCCAGCAGCCAAGCCCGGGACTATGTCAATGAGCAGTTCTTC
cdr3_aa: CASSQARDYVNEQFF

d_call: TRBD2
j_call: TRBJ2-3
v_call: TRBV6-4
clone_size: -
cdr3_nt: TGTGCCAGCAGTTTAACCGGGACTAGCGGGGATACGCAGTATTTT
cdr3_aa: CASSLTGTSGDTQYF

d_call: -
j_call: TRBJ2-5
v_call: TRBV6-2/TRBV6-3
clone_size: -
cdr3_nt: TGTGCCAGCAGCCGCAGTGTCCAAGAGACCCAGTACTTC
cdr3_aa: CASSRSVQETQYF

d_call: -
j_call: TRBJ2-2
v_call: TRBV6-6
clone_size: many
cdr3_nt: TGTGCCAGCAGTACAGATCGCACCGGGGAGCTGTTTTTT
cdr3_aa: CASSTDRTGELFF

d_call: -
j_call: TRBJ2-7
v_call: TRBV7-2
clone_size: many
cdr3_nt: TGTGCCAGCAGCCCTGGCGGAGTTTTCTACGAGCAGTACTTC
cdr3_aa: CASSPGGVFYEQYF

d_call: -
j_call: TRBJ1-2
v_call: TRBV6-1
clone_size: -
cdr3_nt: TGTGCCAGCAAGAAACCGGGACGCAGGAACTATGGCTACACCTTC
cdr3_aa: CASKKPGRRNYGYTF

d_call: -
j_call: TRBJ2-1
v_call: TRBV28
clone_size: many
cdr3_nt: TGTGCCAGCACCAAGACTACCAACACCTACAATGAGCAGTTCTTC
cdr3_aa: CASTKTTNTYNEQFF

d_call: -
j_call: TRBJ2-6
v_call: TRBV10-3
clone_size: -
cdr3_nt: TGTGCCATCAGACCCGGGCCGACCTCTGGGGCCAACGTCCTGACTTTC
cdr3_aa: CAIRPGPTSGANVLTF

d_call: -
j_call: TRBJ2-7
v_call: TRBV2
clone_size: many
cdr3_nt: TGTGCCATCAGCCCTAGGACAGGTCGGGGGTACGAGCAGTACTTC
cdr3_aa: CAISPRTGRGYEQYF

d_call: TRBD2
j_call: TRBJ2-1
v_call: TRBV10-3
clone_size: -
cdr3_nt: TGTGCCATCAGTGCTGGACTAGCGGGGGCCAGTGAGCAGTTCTTC
cdr3_aa: CAISAGLAGASEQFF

d_call: -
j_call: TRBJ1-1
v_call: TRBV12-3/TRBV12-4
clone_size: few
cdr3_nt: TGTGCCAGCAGTAATCAGGTGAACACTGAAGCTTTCTTT
cdr3_aa: CASSNQVNTEAFF

d_call: -
j_call: TRBJ1-5
v_call: TRBV4-1
clone_size: few
cdr3_nt: TGCGCCAGCAGCCTTTCTGGGCCCAATCAGCCCCAGCATTTT
cdr3_aa: CASSLSGPNQPQHF

d_call: TRBD1
j_call: TRBJ1-2
v_call: TRBV20-1
clone_size: few
cdr3_nt: TGCAGTGCTAGACTCGGGTCCGGGACAGACTATAACTATGGCTACACCTTC
cdr3_aa: CSARLGSGTDYNYGYTF

d_call: -
j_call: TRBJ2-2
v_call: TRBV20-1
clone_size: many
cdr3_nt: TGCAGTGCTAGATTGGACAGCCTCACCGGGGAGCTGTTTTTT
cdr3_aa: CSARLDSLTGELFF

d_call: -
j_call: TRBJ1-1
v_call: TRBV14
clone_size: few
cdr3_nt: TGTGCCAGCAGCCAAGGTTCGAACACTGAAGCTTTCTTT
cdr3_aa: CASSQGSNTEAFF

d_call: -
j_call: TRBJ1-1
v_call: TRBV10-3
clone_size: -
cdr3_nt: TGTGCCACGATACCGACAGGGAACACTGAAGCTTTCTTT
cdr3_aa: CATIPTGNTEAFF

d_call: -
j_call: TRBJ1-6
v_call: TRBV5-1
clone_size: -
cdr3_nt: TGCGCCAGCAGCTTGGAGGGCAGCTCCTATAATTCACCCCTCCACTTT
cdr3_aa: CASSLEGSSYNSPLHF

d_call: -
j_call: TRBJ1-2
v_call: TRBV12-3/TRBV12-4
clone_size: once
cdr3_nt: TGTGCCAGCAGTTTGGCTATTAACTATGGCTACACCTTC
cdr3_aa: CASSLAINYGYTF

d_call: -
j_call: TRBJ1-5
v_call: TRBV6-2/TRBV6-3
clone_size: few
cdr3_nt: TGTGCCAGCAGGGACAGCAATCAGCCCCAGCATTTT
cdr3_aa: CASRDSNQPQHF

d_call: -
j_call: TRBJ2-7
v_call: TRBV6-1
clone_size: -
cdr3_nt: TGTGCCAGCAAAACCCCGGGCCCCAACTACGAGCAGTACTTC
cdr3_aa: CASKTPGPNYEQYF

d_call: -
j_call: TRBJ2-3
v_call: TRBV7-6
clone_size: -
cdr3_nt: TGTGCCAGCAGCTTAGGACAGAGCTACACAGATACGCAGTATTTT
cdr3_aa: CASSLGQSYTDTQYF

d_call: -
j_call: TRBJ1-6
v_call: TRBV7-3
clone_size: many
cdr3_nt: TGTGCCAGCAGCTTAACGGGCAGGCTTTATAATTCACCCCTCCACTTT
cdr3_aa: CASSLTGRLYNSPLHF

d_call: TRBD1
j_call: TRBJ2-2
v_call: TRBV5-1
clone_size: -
cdr3_nt: TGCGCCACCAGAAACACCGGTGGACAGGGAGTCACCGGGGAGCTGTTTTTT
cdr3_aa: CATRNTGGQGVTGELFF

d_call: -
j_call: TRBJ2-1
v_call: TRBV7-9
clone_size: -
cdr3_nt: TGTGCCAGCAGCCCCGGGGGCGGCTACAATGAGCAGCTCTTC
cdr3_aa: CASSPGGGYNEQLF

d_call: -
j_call: TRBJ2-2
v_call: TRBV7-8
clone_size: -
cdr3_nt: TGTGCCAGCAGCTTACACCCGAACACCGGGGAGCTGTTTTTT
cdr3_aa: CASSLHPNTGELFF

d_call: TRBD2
j_call: TRBJ2-5
v_call: TRBV6-5
clone_size: many
cdr3_nt: TGTGCCAGCAGTTGGGACGGGGGGGGCCAAGAGACCCAGTACTTC
cdr3_aa: CASSWDGGGQETQYF

d_call: TRBD1
j_call: TRBJ1-5
v_call: TRBV4-1
clone_size: few
cdr3_nt: TGCGCCAGCAGCCATGAGGGACAGATCAATCAGCCCCAGCATTTT
cdr3_aa: CASSHEGQINQPQHF

d_call: -
j_call: TRBJ1-5
v_call: TRBV15
clone_size: few
cdr3_nt: TGTGCCACCAGCAGCCCAGGGTGGCCCCAGCATTTT
cdr3_aa: CATSSPGWPQHF

d_call: -
j_call: TRBJ2-1
v_call: TRBV7-9
clone_size: many
cdr3_nt: TGTGCCAGCAGCTCGACGACTGGCTCCTACAATGAGCAGTTCTTC
cdr3_aa: CASSSTTGSYNEQFF

d_call: -
j_call: TRBJ1-1
v_call: TRBV6-1
clone_size: -
cdr3_nt: TGTGCCAGCAGTGACAGTTACGCTGAAGCTTTCTTT
cdr3_aa: CASSDSYAEAFF

d_call: -
j_call: TRBJ2-2
v_call: TRBV2
clone_size: few
cdr3_nt: TGTGCCAGCAGTGCGGAGCGGACCGGGGAGCTGTTTTTT
cdr3_aa: CASSAERTGELFF

d_call: -
j_call: TRBJ1-1
v_call: TRBV29-1
clone_size: many
cdr3_nt: TGCAGCGTTGCAGGACTTCTGAACACTGAAGCTTTCTTT
cdr3_aa: CSVAGLLNTEAFF

d_call: TRBD1
j_call: TRBJ1-1
v_call: TRBV6-6
clone_size: few
cdr3_nt: TGTGCCTCAGCCTCCGGGACAGGAATAACTGAAGCTTTCTTT
cdr3_aa: CASASGTGITEAFF

d_call: TRBD1
j_call: TRBJ1-1
v_call: TRBV12-3/TRBV12-4
clone_size: -
cdr3_nt: TGTGCCAGCAGCGTCGGGATGGACAGGGGCTCCACTGAAGCTTTCTTT
cdr3_aa: CASSVGMDRGSTEAFF

d_call: TRBD1
j_call: TRBJ1-2
v_call: TRBV29-1
clone_size: many
cdr3_nt: TGCAGCGTTGAACGTGACAGGGTAACAGCTGGCTACACCTTC
cdr3_aa: CSVERDRVTAGYTF

d_call: -
j_call: TRBJ1-1
v_call: TRBV7-2
clone_size: many
cdr3_nt: TGTGCCAGCCGCCGGGGTGCCAGGGCCGTGAACACTGAAGCTTTCTTT
cdr3_aa: CASRRGARAVNTEAFF

d_call: TRBD1
j_call: TRBJ2-1
v_call: TRBV14
clone_size: -
cdr3_nt: TGTGCCAGCAGCCTGACAGGGTACGGGTATGAGCAGTTCTTC
cdr3_aa: CASSLTGYGYEQFF

d_call: TRBD1
j_call: TRBJ1-1
v_call: TRBV12-3/TRBV12-4
clone_size: many
cdr3_nt: TGTGCCAGCAGTCAGATAGCCCTTACAGGGGGCGCGGAAGCTTTCTTT
cdr3_aa: CASSQIALTGGAEAFF

d_call: -
j_call: TRBJ2-7
v_call: TRBV6-5
clone_size: many
cdr3_nt: TGTGCCAGCAGTCAATCCTTGGAGGTGTCCTACGAGCAGTACTTC
cdr3_aa: CASSQSLEVSYEQYF

d_call: -
j_call: TRBJ2-3
v_call: TRBV7-2
clone_size: -
cdr3_nt: TGTGCCAGCAGCTTAAAGCGGACCCCCACAGATACGCAGTATTTT
cdr3_aa: CASSLKRTPTDTQYF

d_call: -
j_call: TRBJ1-3
v_call: TRBV5-1
clone_size: -
cdr3_nt: TGCGCCAGCAGCCCCGGACTTAGGGGCTCTGGAAACACCATATATTTT
cdr3_aa: CASSPGLRGSGNTIYF

d_call: -
j_call: TRBJ1-4
v_call: TRBV29-1
clone_size: many
cdr3_nt: TGCAGCGTTGCGGCCACCGGAAAACTGTTTTTT
cdr3_aa: CSVAATGKLFF

d_call: TRBD1
j_call: TRBJ1-3
v_call: TRBV5-1
clone_size: -
cdr3_nt: TGCGCCAGCAGCTCGGGACAGGGAAAAGGGGACACCATATATTTT
cdr3_aa: CASSSGQGKGDTIYF